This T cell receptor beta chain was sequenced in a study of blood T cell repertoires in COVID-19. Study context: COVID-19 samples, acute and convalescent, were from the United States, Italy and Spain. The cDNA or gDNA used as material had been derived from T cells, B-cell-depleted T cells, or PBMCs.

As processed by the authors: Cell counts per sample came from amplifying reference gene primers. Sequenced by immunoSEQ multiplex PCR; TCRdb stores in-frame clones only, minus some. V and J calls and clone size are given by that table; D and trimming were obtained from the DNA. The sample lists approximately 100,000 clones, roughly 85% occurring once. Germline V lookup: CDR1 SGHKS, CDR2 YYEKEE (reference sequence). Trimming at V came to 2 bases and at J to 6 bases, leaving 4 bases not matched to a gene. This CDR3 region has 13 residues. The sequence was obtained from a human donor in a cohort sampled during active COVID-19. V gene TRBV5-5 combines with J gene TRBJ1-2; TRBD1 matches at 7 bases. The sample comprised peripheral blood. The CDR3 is CASSFTGVDGYTF. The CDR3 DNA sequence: TGTGCCAGCAGCTTCACAGGGGTGGATGGCTACACCTTC. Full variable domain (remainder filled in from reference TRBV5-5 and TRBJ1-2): DAGVTQSPTHLIKTRGQQVTLRCSPISGHKSVSWYQQVLGQGPQFIFQYYEKEERGRGNFPDRFSARQFPNYSSELNVNALLLGDSALYLCASSFTGVDGYTFGSGTRLTVV.